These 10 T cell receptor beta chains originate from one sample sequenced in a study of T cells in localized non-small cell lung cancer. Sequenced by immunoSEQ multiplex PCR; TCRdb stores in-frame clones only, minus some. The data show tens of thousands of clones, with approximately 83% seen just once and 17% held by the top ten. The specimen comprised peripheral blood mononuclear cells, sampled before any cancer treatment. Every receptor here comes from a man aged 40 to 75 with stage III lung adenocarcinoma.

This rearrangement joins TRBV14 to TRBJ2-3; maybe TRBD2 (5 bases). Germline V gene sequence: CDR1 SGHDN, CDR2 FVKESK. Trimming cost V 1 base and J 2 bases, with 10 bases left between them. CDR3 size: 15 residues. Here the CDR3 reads CASSQGTLLTDTQYF. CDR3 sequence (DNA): TGTGCCAGCAGCCAAGGGACTCTCCTCACAGATACGCAGTATTTT. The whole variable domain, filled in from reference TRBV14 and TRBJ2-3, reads EAGVTQFPSHSVIEKGQTVTLRCDPISGHDNLYWYRRVMGKEIKFLLHFVKESKQDESGMPNNRFLAERTGGTYSTLKVQPAELEDSGVYFCASSQGTLLTDTQYFGPGTRLTVL.

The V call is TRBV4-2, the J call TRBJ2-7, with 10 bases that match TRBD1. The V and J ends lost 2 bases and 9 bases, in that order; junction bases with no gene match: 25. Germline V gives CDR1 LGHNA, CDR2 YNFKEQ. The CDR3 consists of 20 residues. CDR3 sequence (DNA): TGTGCCAGCAGCCAACTCTCCGGGACAGGGGAAAGAGGAATCCCAGGAAGGCAGTACTTC. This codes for CASSQLSGTGERGIPGRQYF.

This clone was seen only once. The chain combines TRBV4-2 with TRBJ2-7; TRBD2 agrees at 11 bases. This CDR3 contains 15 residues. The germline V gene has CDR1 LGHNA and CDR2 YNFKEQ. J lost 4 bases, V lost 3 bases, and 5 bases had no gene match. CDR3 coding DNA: TGTGCCAGCAGCCAGAATAGCGGGGGGGCGTACGAGCAGTACTTC. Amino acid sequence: CASSQNSGGAYEQYF.

The CDR3 loop is CASGREGGNQPQHF. DNA of the CDR3: TGTGCCAGCGGGCGGGAGGGTGGCAATCAGCCCCAGCATTTT. V usage is TRBV7-9 and J usage is TRBJ1-5; no definite D call. The CDR3 length is 14 residues. Germline lookup yields CDR1 SEHNR and CDR2 FQNEAQ (reference sequence). Trimming took off 8 bases at V and 2 bases at J, with 13 bases between the two ends.

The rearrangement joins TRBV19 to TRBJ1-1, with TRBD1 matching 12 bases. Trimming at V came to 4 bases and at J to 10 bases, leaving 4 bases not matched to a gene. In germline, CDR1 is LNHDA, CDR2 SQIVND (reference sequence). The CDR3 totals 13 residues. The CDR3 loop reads CASSTGTGGSAFF. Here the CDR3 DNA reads TGTGCCAGTAGTACCGGGACAGGGGGCTCAGCTTTCTTT.

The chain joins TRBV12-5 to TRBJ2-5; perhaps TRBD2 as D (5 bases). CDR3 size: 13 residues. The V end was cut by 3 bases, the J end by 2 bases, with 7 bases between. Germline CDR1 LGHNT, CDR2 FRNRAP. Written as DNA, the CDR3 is TGTGCTAGTGGTTTCGGGAATCAAGAGACCCAGTACTTC. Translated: CASGFGNQETQYF.

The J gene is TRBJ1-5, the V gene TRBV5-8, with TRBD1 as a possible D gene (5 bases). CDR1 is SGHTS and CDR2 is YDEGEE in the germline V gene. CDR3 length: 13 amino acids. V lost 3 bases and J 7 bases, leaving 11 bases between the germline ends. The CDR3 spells CASSSHRGQPQHF. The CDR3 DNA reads TGTGCCAGCAGCTCCCATCGGGGGCAGCCCCAGCATTTT.

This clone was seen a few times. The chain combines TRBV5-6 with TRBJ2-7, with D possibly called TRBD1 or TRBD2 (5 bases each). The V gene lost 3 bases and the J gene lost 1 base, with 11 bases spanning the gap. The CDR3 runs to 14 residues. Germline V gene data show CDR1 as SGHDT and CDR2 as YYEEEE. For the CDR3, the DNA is TGTGCCAGCAGCTACGGGACGGCTTCCTACGAGCAGTACTTC. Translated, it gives CASSYGTASYEQYF.

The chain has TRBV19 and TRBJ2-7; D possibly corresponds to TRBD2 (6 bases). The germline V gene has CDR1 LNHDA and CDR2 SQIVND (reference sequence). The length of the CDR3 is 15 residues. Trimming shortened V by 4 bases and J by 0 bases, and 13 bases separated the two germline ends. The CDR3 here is CASSKGRDLSYEQYF. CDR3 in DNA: TGTGCCAGTAGTAAGGGGCGGGACCTCTCCTACGAGCAGTACTTC. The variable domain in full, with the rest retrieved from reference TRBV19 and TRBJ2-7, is DGGITQSPKYLFRKEGQNVTLSCEQNLNHDAMYWYRQDPGQGLRLIYYSQIVNDFQKGDIAEGYSVSREKKESFPLTVTSAQKNPTAFYLCASSKGRDLSYEQYFGPGTRLTVT.

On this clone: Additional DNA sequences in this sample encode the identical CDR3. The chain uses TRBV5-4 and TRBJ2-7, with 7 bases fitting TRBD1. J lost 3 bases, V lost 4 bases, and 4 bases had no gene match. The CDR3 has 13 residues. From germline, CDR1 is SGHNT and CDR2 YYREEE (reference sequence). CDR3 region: CASSPRDSYEQYF. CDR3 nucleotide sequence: TGTGCCAGCAGCCCCCGGGACAGCTACGAGCAGTACTTC.